A selection of T cell receptor beta chains follows, all from one sample in a study of CD8+CD57+ T cells in acquired aplastic anemia. TCRdb ran MiXCR on the reads and lists one entry per CDR3 protein. The table has about 64,000 distinct CDR3 sequences, less than 65% seen once. Sequencing was performed on sorted CD4+, CD8+, or CD8+CD57+ T cells (not recorded which) from PBMCs. Receptor source: a human donor in good health, serving as a control. The CDR3 runs from the conserved cysteine through the conserved F or W. Each record gives: D gene, V gene, clone size, J gene, CDR3 DNA, CDR3 protein. D genes are given only for firm matches. Some rows have no size entry. The others give once, few or many, or a class for an expanded clone.

D: TRBD2
V: TRBV20-1
size: -
J: TRBJ2-3
DNA: TGCAGTGCTAGGATGAGTAGCGGGAGTCCATCGGATACGCAGTATTTT
CDR3: CSARMSSGSPSDTQYF

D: TRBD2
V: TRBV20-1
size: -
J: TRBJ2-1
DNA: TGCAGTGCTAGTTGGGCGGGGAGGGAAAGACAAGACAATGAGCAGTTCTTC
CDR3: CSASWAGRERQDNEQFF

D: -
V: TRBV4-1
size: -
J: TRBJ2-3
DNA: TGCGCCAGCAGCCAAGCCCGTACTTCAGATACGCAGTATTTT
CDR3: CASSQARTSDTQYF

D: TRBD2
V: TRBV20-1
size: -
J: TRBJ2-3
DNA: TGCAGTGCTCTTGGACTAGCGGGACTAGCCAGCACAGATACGCAGTATTTT
CDR3: CSALGLAGLASTDTQYF

D: TRBD1
V: TRBV7-9
size: -
J: TRBJ1-1
DNA: TGTGCCAGCAGCAGACAGGGGGCGGAAGCTTTCTTT
CDR3: CASSRQGAEAFF

D: TRBD1
V: TRBV24-1
size: few
J: TRBJ1-2
DNA: TGTGCCACCAGTGATTCCGGGACAGGCCACTCCATTGGCTACACCTTC
CDR3: CATSDSGTGHSIGYTF

D: TRBD1
V: TRBV10-3
size: medium-sized
J: TRBJ2-7
DNA: TGTGCCAGCGGACAGGGGGCTCCGGGGGAGCAGTACTTC
CDR3: CASGQGAPGEQYF

D: -
V: TRBV25-1
size: -
J: TRBJ2-4
DNA: TGTGCCAGCAGTGCACTAATCCGACAGAAGGCCAAAAACATTCAGTACTTC
CDR3: CASSALIRQKAKNIQYF

D: -
V: TRBV10-2
size: -
J: TRBJ1-1
DNA: TGCGCCAGCAGTGATGCCGCGACTGAAGCTTTCTTT
CDR3: CASSDAATEAFF

D: -
V: TRBV5-1
size: many
J: TRBJ2-5
DNA: TGCGCCAGCAGCTTGGTGGTAGCAGGGCAAGAGACCCAGTACTTC
CDR3: CASSLVVAGQETQYF

D: TRBD2
V: TRBV20-1
size: -
J: TRBJ2-5
DNA: TGCAGCTCCATAGCGGGAGTAGAGACCCAGTACTTC
CDR3: CSSIAGVETQYF

D: -
V: TRBV29-1
size: -
J: TRBJ1-1
DNA: TGCAGCGGGACAGAGTACACTGAAGCTTTCTTT
CDR3: CSGTEYTEAFF

D: -
V: TRBV2
size: -
J: TRBJ1-1
DNA: TGTGCCAGCAGTGAAAACCCCGGTAGCGGGACTGAAGCTTTCTTT
CDR3: CASSENPGSGTEAFF

D: TRBD1
V: TRBV2
size: -
J: TRBJ1-5
DNA: TGTGCCAGCAGTATCGGGACAGCGGAGCTAGGGTCCCAGCATTTT
CDR3: CASSIGTAELGSQHF

D: -
V: TRBV14
size: medium-sized
J: TRBJ2-7
DNA: TGTGCCAGCAGCAGGAGCTCCTACGAGCAGTACTTC
CDR3: CASSRSSYEQYF

D: -
V: TRBV12-3/TRBV12-4
size: few
J: TRBJ1-1
DNA: TGTGCCAGCAGTGACGGACTTGCAGCTTTCTTT
CDR3: CASSDGLAAFF

D: -
V: TRBV2
size: -
J: TRBJ2-2
DNA: TGTGCCAGCAGCGATACAGGGGAGCTGTTTTTT
CDR3: CASSDTGELFF

D: -
V: TRBV24-1
size: -
J: TRBJ1-2
DNA: TGTGCCACCAGTCTAGCGAGTACTAACTATGGCTACACCTTC
CDR3: CATSLASTNYGYTF

D: -
V: TRBV3-1
size: few
J: TRBJ1-3
DNA: TGTGCCAGCAGCCCACCGGGCGGGGGCCACTCTGGAAACACCATATATTTT
CDR3: CASSPPGGGHSGNTIYF

D: -
V: TRBV20-1
size: -
J: TRBJ1-1
DNA: TGCAGTGCTGGACCACTGAACACTGAAGCTTTCTTT
CDR3: CSAGPLNTEAFF

D: -
V: TRBV7-6
size: few
J: TRBJ2-5
DNA: TGTGCCAGCAGCTCAACGAACTGGGAACCACAAGAGACCCAGTACTTC
CDR3: CASSSTNWEPQETQYF

D: -
V: TRBV24-1
size: -
J: TRBJ2-3
DNA: TGTGCCACCAGTGGGACGGATGGCGGCACAGATACGCAGTATTTT
CDR3: CATSGTDGGTDTQYF

D: TRBD1
V: TRBV20-1
size: -
J: TRBJ2-7
DNA: TGCAGTGCTTCACCCGGGACAGGGTACGAGCAGTACTTC
CDR3: CSASPGTGYEQYF

D: TRBD2
V: TRBV6-5
size: many
J: TRBJ2-3
DNA: TGTGCCAGCAGTTACTCGCGGGGGAGCACAGATACGCAGTATTTT
CDR3: CASSYSRGSTDTQYF

D: TRBD1
V: TRBV7-2
size: many
J: TRBJ1-5
DNA: TGTGCCAGCAGCCCCGGCAGGGGGGGGTCTGATCAGCCCCAGCATTTT
CDR3: CASSPGRGGSDQPQHF

D: -
V: TRBV7-2
size: few
J: TRBJ1-6
DNA: TGTGCCAGCAGCTTAGCAAATTCACCCCTCCACTTT
CDR3: CASSLANSPLHF

D: TRBD1
V: TRBV5-1
size: many
J: TRBJ2-6
DNA: TGCGCCAGCAGCTGGACCCCCGACAGGGCTGGGGCCAACGTCCTGACTTTC
CDR3: CASSWTPDRAGANVLTF

D: TRBD2
V: TRBV24-1
size: -
J: TRBJ2-2
DNA: TGTGCCACCAGTGACCTAGCGGGATCGGAGGACACCGGGGAGCTGTTTTTT
CDR3: CATSDLAGSEDTGELFF

D: TRBD1
V: TRBV5-1
size: -
J: TRBJ1-1
DNA: TGCGCCAGCAGCCCCTCGGGACAGGGGAAGGTTGAAGCTTTCTTT
CDR3: CASSPSGQGKVEAFF

D: TRBD2
V: TRBV11-1
size: -
J: TRBJ2-1
DNA: TGTGCCAGCAGCTTAGCTAGCGGGGGGGAGAATGAGCAGTTCTTC
CDR3: CASSLASGGENEQFF

D: -
V: TRBV25-1
size: -
J: TRBJ2-7
DNA: TGTGCCAGCAGTGGGGACGGATCATCCTACGAGCAGTACTTC
CDR3: CASSGDGSSYEQYF

D: TRBD1
V: TRBV20-1
size: many
J: TRBJ1-2
DNA: TGCAGTGCTAGGTCCGGGACAGGGGGAACTAACTATGGCTACACCTTC
CDR3: CSARSGTGGTNYGYTF

D: -
V: TRBV2
size: -
J: TRBJ2-7
DNA: TGTGCCAGCAGTGTTAGGGACTGGAACTACGAGCAGTACTTC
CDR3: CASSVRDWNYEQYF

D: -
V: TRBV5-4
size: many
J: TRBJ1-6
DNA: TGTGCCAGCAGCTTGGAACAACTAAATTCACCCCTCCACTTT
CDR3: CASSLEQLNSPLHF

D: TRBD2
V: TRBV20-1
size: many
J: TRBJ2-1
DNA: TGCAGTGCTAGGGTCGGGAGGACCTACAATGAGCAGTTCTTC
CDR3: CSARVGRTYNEQFF

D: TRBD2
V: TRBV29-1
size: few
J: TRBJ2-1
DNA: TGCAGCGTTGAAATAGCGGGTAATGAGCAGTTCTTC
CDR3: CSVEIAGNEQFF

D: -
V: TRBV5-1
size: many
J: TRBJ1-5
DNA: TGCGCCAGCAGCTTACTCGACAGTCGCAATCAGCCCCAGCATTTT
CDR3: CASSLLDSRNQPQHF

D: TRBD1
V: TRBV28
size: many
J: TRBJ1-2
DNA: TGTGCCAGCAAAGACGACAGGGGGCTAGGCTACACCTTC
CDR3: CASKDDRGLGYTF

D: -
V: TRBV2
size: -
J: TRBJ2-7
DNA: TGTGCCAGCAGTGAGAGGGGCGAGCAGTACTTC
CDR3: CASSERGEQYF

D: -
V: TRBV2
size: -
J: TRBJ1-1
DNA: TGTGCCAGCAGACAGTGGGGTCCGAACACTGAAGCTTTCTTT
CDR3: CASRQWGPNTEAFF

D: -
V: TRBV20-1
size: few
J: TRBJ2-4
DNA: TGCAGTGCTAGACGGGGGACCGCATCTACGTATTGGATTCAGTACTTC
CDR3: CSARRGTASTYWIQYF

D: -
V: TRBV27
size: many
J: TRBJ1-2
DNA: TGTGCCAGCAGTGGGGGCGGACAGTATGGCTACACCTTC
CDR3: CASSGGGQYGYTF

D: -
V: TRBV29-1
size: -
J: TRBJ1-5
DNA: TGCAGCGTTGGGAGGGAGAGCAATCAGCCCCAGCATTTT
CDR3: CSVGRESNQPQHF

D: -
V: TRBV2
size: -
J: TRBJ1-1
DNA: TGTGCCAGCAGTGAAAGGGCTATGGGCACTGAAGCTTTCTTT
CDR3: CASSERAMGTEAFF

D: -
V: TRBV9
size: -
J: TRBJ1-6
DNA: TGTGCCAGCAGCCGCGAGGGAAGGAGGGAATCACCCCTCCACTTT
CDR3: CASSREGRRESPLHF